This record covers a single T cell receptor beta chain. Germline CDR1 reads SGDLS; CDR2 reads YYNGEE. This CDR3 comprises 18 residues. V was clipped by 0 bases and J by 4 bases, with 22 bases between them. The repertoire was sequenced with immunoSEQ multiplex PCR; TCRdb's copy has only in-frame clones and lacks some. The table lists a few hundred thousand clones, approximately 83% of them singletons. This sample stems from a study of blood T cell repertoires in COVID-19. As for the study in general: T cells, B-cell-depleted T cells, or PBMCs provided the cDNA or gDNA that served as material.

Sequencing was carried out using PBMCs or T cells enriched from blood (not recorded which). The chain combines TRBV9 with TRBJ1-1; D is unclear. This sequence was found in a man under 40 who had recovered from COVID-19. CDR3 in amino acids: CASSVESLVGGPGTEAFF. Written as DNA, the CDR3 is TGTGCCAGCAGCGTAGAATCGCTCGTCGGAGGGCCTGGCACTGAAGCTTTCTTT.